This entry is about one T cell receptor beta chain. The antigen remains undetermined. The V and J ends lost 2 bases and 5 bases respectively, with 9 bases between them. From germline, CDR1 is SGHTA and CDR2 FQGTGA. This CDR3 is 13 amino acids long. In the PCR, 60 Vbeta and 13 Jbeta primers were used. Repertoires were generated with immunoSEQ multiplex PCR, while TCRdb's copy carries only in-frame clones and drops some. This sample has 65,000 to 90,000 clones, with approximately 72% found just once. This sample was taken from a study of cytomegalovirus exposure and HLA in healthy donors. Study-level findings and limits: Using a false discovery rate of 0.05, a later analysis showed that 15,000 to 20,000 TCR beta sequences were associated with HLA alleles.

The chain couples TRBV7-3 to TRBJ1-2; D remains unclear. This TCR came from a woman between 40 and 50 years old in good health and CMV-seropositive. Specimen: PBMCs. CDR3 sequence (DNA): TGTGCCAGCAGCTTAGGGGAGGTATATGGCTACACCTTC. This codes for CASSLGEVYGYTF. Filled out from reference TRBV7-3 and TRBJ1-2, the complete variable domain reads GAGVSQTPSNKVTEKGKYVELRCDPISGHTALYWYRQSLGQGPEFLIYFQGTGAADDSGLPNDRFFAVRPEGSVSTLKIQRTERGDSAVYLCASSLGEVYGYTFGSGTRLTVV.